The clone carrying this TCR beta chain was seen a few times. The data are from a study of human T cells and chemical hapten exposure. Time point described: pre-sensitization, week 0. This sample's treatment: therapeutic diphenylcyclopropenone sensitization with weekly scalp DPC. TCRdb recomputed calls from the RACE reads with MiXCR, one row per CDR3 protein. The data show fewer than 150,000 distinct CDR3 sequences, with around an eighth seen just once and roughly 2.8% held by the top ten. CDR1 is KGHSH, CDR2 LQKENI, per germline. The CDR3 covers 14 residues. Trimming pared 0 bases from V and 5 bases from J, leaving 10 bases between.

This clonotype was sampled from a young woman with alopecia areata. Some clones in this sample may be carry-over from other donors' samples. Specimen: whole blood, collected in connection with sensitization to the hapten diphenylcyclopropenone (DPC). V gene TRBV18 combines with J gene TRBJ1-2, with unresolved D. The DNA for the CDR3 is TGTGCCAGCTCACCACCGGGGTCGGTTTATGGCTACACCTTC. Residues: CASSPPGSVYGYTF.